This T cell receptor (beta chain) originates from a study of response to subunit inactivated influenza vaccine (dated by TCRdb to 2017 to 2018). About the investigation overall: Deep quantitative profiling of the T cell receptor repertoire was used in the study to follow responses to a trivalent subunit inactivated influenza vaccine. What the study reported, not specific to this receptor: The authors suggested that each seasonal influenza vaccination may recruit only a limited number of new T cells.

The library was produced with RT-PCR. The listed sequencing device is Illumina HiSeq 2500. Starting from the raw public reads, TCRdb applied fastp trimming at Q25, assembled clones with MiXCR and retained in-frame beta chains. When rows share a CDR3 protein, they turn into one entry using the most common DNA and genes. The table for this sample lists around 480,000 distinct CDR3 sequences; 16% of them were counted only once. The top ten clones comprise over 2.5% of the sample. Worth noting for this clonotype: Its binding antigen is unknown. No base-level quality is on record; no much larger clone is a single base apart.

This receptor was obtained from a man between 50 and 69 years old who received an inactivated influenza vaccine. Donor details come from another sample of the same person, matched by shared clones. The sample in question was CD4+ T cells sorted from PBMCs, obtained about 24 months after vaccination.

CDR3 protein: CASSFGMNTEAFF. The bases are TGTGCCAGCAGTTTTGGGATGAACACTGAAGCTTTCTTT. The sequence links TRBV28 to TRBJ1-1; the D gene lacks a confident call. CDR3 length: 13 amino acids, cysteine to phenylalanine. Here the CDR3 DNA is all that survives: 39 bases in frame from base 1. V is clipped by 3 bases and J by 0 bases, and the sequence between their germline boundaries is 5 bases long. Per the germline V gene, MDHEN is the CDR1 and SYDVKM is the CDR2.